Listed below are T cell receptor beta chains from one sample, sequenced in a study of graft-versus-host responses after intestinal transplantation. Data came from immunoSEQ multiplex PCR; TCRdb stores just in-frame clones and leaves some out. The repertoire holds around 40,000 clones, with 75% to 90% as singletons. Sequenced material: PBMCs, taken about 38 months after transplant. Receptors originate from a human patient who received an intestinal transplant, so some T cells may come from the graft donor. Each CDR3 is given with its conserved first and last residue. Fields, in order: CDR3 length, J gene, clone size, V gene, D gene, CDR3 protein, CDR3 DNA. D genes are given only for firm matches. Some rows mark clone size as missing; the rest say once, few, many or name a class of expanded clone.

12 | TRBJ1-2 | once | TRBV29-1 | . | CSVGHGARGYTF | TGCAGCGTCGGACACGGGGCTCGAGGCTACACCTTC
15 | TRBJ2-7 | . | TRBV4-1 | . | CASSQETPRFYEQYF | TGCGCCAGCAGCCAAGAAACCCCCAGGTTTTACGAGCAGTACTTC
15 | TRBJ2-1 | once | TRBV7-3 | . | CASSLSPTGNNEQFF | TGTGCCAGCAGCTTAAGTCCAACCGGGAACAATGAGCAGTTCTTC
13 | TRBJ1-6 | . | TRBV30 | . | CAWNGYDNSPLHF | TGTGCCTGGAACGGGTATGATAATTCACCCCTCCACTTT
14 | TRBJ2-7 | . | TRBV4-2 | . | CASSQGAASDEQYF | TGTGCCAGCAGCCAAGGGGCCGCTAGTGACGAGCAGTACTTC
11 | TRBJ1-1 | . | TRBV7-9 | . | CASSQTGEAFF | TGTGCCAGCAGCCAGACTGGTGAAGCTTTCTTT
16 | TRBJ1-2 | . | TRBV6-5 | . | CASSYSKAWGPRGYTF | TGTGCCAGCAGTTACTCGAAGGCTTGGGGTCCGAGAGGCTACACCTTC
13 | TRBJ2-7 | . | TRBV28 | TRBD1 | CASEGQDSYEQYF | TGTGCCAGCGAGGGACAGGACTCCTACGAGCAGTACTTC
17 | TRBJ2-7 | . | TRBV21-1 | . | CASSILSDGRSSYEQYF | TGTGCCAGCAGCATTCTTTCGGACGGAAGGAGCTCCTACGAGCAGTACTTC
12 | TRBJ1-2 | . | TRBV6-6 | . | CASRIDVHGYTF | TGTGCCAGCAGAATCGACGTGCATGGCTACACCTTC
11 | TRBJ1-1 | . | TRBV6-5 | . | CASRQNTEAFF | TGTGCCAGCAGACAAAACACTGAAGCTTTCTTT
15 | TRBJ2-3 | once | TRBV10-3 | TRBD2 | CAISESSGGADTQYF | TGTGCCATCAGTGAGTCCAGCGGGGGCGCAGATACGCAGTATTTT
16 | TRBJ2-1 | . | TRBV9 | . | CASSAPDRNGYNEQFF | TGTGCCAGCAGCGCGCCGGACAGAAACGGGTACAATGAGCAGTTCTTC
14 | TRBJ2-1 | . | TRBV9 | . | CASSVDGRYNEQFF | TGTGCCAGCAGCGTAGATGGACGGTACAATGAGCAGTTCTTC
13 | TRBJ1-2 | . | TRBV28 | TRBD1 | CASKGQVDSGYTF | TGTGCCAGCAAGGGACAGGTTGATTCTGGCTACACCTTC
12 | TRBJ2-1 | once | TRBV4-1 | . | CASSHHLLGQFF | TGCGCCAGCAGCCACCACCTGCTAGGGCAGTTCTTC
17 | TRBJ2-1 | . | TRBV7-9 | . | CASSPLEGLDSYNEQFF | TGTGCCAGCAGCCCCCTTGAGGGCCTGGACTCCTACAATGAGCAGTTCTTC
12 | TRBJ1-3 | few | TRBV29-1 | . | CSVRVSGNTIYF | TGCAGCGTCCGCGTCTCTGGAAACACCATATATTTT
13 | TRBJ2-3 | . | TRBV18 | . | CASSRTTADTQYF | TGTGCCAGCTCACGAACGACGGCAGATACGCAGTATTTT
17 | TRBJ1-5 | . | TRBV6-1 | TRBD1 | CASSEVIGQGGIQPQHF | TGTGCCAGCAGTGAAGTGATTGGACAGGGAGGTATTCAGCCCCAGCATTTT
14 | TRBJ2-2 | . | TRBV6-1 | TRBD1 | CASRDRGRGGELFF | TGTGCCAGCAGGGACAGGGGGCGCGGCGGGGAGCTGTTTTTT
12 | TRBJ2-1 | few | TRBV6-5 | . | CASRGTSGEQFF | TGTGCCAGCAGGGGGACGTCAGGTGAGCAGTTCTTC
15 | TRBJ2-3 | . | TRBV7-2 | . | CASSQRESGTDTQYF | TGTGCCAGCAGCCAACGGGAGTCGGGCACAGATACGCAGTATTTT
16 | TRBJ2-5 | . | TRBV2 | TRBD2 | CASSATSGGGKETQYF | TGTGCCAGCAGCGCGACTAGCGGGGGGGGAAAGGAGACCCAGTACTTC
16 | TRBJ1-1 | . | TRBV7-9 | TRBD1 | CASSAGDRDLNTEAFF | TGTGCCAGCAGCGCCGGGGACAGGGACCTGAACACTGAAGCTTTCTTT
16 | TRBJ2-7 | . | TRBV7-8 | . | CASSLGQQVRAYEQYF | TGTGCCAGCAGCTTAGGGCAGCAGGTTAGGGCCTACGAGCAGTACTTC
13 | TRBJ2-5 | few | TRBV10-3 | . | CAISESELETQYF | TGTGCCATCAGTGAGTCGGAACTCGAGACCCAGTACTTC
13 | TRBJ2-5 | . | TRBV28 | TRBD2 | CASLGAGGETQYF | TGTGCCAGCCTCGGAGCGGGAGGAGAGACCCAGTACTTC
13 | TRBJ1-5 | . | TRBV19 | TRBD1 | CASRTGGNQPQHF | TGTGCCAGTAGAACAGGGGGGAATCAGCCCCAGCATTTT
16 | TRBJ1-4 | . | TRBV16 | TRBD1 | CASSHLRDRANEKLFF | TGTGCCAGCAGCCATCTCCGGGACAGGGCAAATGAAAAACTGTTTTTT
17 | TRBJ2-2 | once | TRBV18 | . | CASSPLGGNGDTGELFF | TGTGCCAGCTCACCATTAGGCGGTAACGGAGACACCGGGGAGCTGTTTTTT
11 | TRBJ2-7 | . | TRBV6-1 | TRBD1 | CTSGTAYEQYF | TGCACCTCCGGGACAGCCTACGAGCAGTACTTC
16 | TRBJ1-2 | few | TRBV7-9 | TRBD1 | CASSLGGDRGNYGYTF | TGTGCCAGCAGCTTAGGGGGCGACAGGGGGAACTATGGCTACACCTTC
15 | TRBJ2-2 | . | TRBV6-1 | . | CASSENKEGPGELFF | TGTGCCAGCAGTGAAAACAAGGAAGGGCCCGGGGAGCTGTTTTTT
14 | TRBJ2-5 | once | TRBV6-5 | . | CASSYLVRQETQYF | TGTGCCAGCAGTTATCTAGTTCGCCAAGAGACCCAGTACTTC
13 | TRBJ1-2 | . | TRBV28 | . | CASSPPFPYGYTF | TGTGCCAGCAGTCCACCTTTCCCCTATGGCTACACCTTC
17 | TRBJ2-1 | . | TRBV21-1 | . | CASSGRLAGGSYNEQFF | TGTGCCAGCAGCGGACGACTAGCGGGAGGGTCCTACAATGAGCAGTTCTTC
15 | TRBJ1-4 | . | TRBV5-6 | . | CASSLGGATNEKLFF | TGTGCCAGCAGCTTAGGTGGGGCAACTAATGAAAAACTGTTTTTT
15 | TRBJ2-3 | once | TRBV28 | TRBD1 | CASSSPGTGTDTQYF | TGTGCCAGCAGTTCACCCGGGACAGGCACAGATACGCAGTATTTT
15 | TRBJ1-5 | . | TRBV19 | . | CASSIDGGRGQPQHF | TGTGCCAGTAGTATAGACGGGGGAAGGGGTCAGCCCCAGCATTTT